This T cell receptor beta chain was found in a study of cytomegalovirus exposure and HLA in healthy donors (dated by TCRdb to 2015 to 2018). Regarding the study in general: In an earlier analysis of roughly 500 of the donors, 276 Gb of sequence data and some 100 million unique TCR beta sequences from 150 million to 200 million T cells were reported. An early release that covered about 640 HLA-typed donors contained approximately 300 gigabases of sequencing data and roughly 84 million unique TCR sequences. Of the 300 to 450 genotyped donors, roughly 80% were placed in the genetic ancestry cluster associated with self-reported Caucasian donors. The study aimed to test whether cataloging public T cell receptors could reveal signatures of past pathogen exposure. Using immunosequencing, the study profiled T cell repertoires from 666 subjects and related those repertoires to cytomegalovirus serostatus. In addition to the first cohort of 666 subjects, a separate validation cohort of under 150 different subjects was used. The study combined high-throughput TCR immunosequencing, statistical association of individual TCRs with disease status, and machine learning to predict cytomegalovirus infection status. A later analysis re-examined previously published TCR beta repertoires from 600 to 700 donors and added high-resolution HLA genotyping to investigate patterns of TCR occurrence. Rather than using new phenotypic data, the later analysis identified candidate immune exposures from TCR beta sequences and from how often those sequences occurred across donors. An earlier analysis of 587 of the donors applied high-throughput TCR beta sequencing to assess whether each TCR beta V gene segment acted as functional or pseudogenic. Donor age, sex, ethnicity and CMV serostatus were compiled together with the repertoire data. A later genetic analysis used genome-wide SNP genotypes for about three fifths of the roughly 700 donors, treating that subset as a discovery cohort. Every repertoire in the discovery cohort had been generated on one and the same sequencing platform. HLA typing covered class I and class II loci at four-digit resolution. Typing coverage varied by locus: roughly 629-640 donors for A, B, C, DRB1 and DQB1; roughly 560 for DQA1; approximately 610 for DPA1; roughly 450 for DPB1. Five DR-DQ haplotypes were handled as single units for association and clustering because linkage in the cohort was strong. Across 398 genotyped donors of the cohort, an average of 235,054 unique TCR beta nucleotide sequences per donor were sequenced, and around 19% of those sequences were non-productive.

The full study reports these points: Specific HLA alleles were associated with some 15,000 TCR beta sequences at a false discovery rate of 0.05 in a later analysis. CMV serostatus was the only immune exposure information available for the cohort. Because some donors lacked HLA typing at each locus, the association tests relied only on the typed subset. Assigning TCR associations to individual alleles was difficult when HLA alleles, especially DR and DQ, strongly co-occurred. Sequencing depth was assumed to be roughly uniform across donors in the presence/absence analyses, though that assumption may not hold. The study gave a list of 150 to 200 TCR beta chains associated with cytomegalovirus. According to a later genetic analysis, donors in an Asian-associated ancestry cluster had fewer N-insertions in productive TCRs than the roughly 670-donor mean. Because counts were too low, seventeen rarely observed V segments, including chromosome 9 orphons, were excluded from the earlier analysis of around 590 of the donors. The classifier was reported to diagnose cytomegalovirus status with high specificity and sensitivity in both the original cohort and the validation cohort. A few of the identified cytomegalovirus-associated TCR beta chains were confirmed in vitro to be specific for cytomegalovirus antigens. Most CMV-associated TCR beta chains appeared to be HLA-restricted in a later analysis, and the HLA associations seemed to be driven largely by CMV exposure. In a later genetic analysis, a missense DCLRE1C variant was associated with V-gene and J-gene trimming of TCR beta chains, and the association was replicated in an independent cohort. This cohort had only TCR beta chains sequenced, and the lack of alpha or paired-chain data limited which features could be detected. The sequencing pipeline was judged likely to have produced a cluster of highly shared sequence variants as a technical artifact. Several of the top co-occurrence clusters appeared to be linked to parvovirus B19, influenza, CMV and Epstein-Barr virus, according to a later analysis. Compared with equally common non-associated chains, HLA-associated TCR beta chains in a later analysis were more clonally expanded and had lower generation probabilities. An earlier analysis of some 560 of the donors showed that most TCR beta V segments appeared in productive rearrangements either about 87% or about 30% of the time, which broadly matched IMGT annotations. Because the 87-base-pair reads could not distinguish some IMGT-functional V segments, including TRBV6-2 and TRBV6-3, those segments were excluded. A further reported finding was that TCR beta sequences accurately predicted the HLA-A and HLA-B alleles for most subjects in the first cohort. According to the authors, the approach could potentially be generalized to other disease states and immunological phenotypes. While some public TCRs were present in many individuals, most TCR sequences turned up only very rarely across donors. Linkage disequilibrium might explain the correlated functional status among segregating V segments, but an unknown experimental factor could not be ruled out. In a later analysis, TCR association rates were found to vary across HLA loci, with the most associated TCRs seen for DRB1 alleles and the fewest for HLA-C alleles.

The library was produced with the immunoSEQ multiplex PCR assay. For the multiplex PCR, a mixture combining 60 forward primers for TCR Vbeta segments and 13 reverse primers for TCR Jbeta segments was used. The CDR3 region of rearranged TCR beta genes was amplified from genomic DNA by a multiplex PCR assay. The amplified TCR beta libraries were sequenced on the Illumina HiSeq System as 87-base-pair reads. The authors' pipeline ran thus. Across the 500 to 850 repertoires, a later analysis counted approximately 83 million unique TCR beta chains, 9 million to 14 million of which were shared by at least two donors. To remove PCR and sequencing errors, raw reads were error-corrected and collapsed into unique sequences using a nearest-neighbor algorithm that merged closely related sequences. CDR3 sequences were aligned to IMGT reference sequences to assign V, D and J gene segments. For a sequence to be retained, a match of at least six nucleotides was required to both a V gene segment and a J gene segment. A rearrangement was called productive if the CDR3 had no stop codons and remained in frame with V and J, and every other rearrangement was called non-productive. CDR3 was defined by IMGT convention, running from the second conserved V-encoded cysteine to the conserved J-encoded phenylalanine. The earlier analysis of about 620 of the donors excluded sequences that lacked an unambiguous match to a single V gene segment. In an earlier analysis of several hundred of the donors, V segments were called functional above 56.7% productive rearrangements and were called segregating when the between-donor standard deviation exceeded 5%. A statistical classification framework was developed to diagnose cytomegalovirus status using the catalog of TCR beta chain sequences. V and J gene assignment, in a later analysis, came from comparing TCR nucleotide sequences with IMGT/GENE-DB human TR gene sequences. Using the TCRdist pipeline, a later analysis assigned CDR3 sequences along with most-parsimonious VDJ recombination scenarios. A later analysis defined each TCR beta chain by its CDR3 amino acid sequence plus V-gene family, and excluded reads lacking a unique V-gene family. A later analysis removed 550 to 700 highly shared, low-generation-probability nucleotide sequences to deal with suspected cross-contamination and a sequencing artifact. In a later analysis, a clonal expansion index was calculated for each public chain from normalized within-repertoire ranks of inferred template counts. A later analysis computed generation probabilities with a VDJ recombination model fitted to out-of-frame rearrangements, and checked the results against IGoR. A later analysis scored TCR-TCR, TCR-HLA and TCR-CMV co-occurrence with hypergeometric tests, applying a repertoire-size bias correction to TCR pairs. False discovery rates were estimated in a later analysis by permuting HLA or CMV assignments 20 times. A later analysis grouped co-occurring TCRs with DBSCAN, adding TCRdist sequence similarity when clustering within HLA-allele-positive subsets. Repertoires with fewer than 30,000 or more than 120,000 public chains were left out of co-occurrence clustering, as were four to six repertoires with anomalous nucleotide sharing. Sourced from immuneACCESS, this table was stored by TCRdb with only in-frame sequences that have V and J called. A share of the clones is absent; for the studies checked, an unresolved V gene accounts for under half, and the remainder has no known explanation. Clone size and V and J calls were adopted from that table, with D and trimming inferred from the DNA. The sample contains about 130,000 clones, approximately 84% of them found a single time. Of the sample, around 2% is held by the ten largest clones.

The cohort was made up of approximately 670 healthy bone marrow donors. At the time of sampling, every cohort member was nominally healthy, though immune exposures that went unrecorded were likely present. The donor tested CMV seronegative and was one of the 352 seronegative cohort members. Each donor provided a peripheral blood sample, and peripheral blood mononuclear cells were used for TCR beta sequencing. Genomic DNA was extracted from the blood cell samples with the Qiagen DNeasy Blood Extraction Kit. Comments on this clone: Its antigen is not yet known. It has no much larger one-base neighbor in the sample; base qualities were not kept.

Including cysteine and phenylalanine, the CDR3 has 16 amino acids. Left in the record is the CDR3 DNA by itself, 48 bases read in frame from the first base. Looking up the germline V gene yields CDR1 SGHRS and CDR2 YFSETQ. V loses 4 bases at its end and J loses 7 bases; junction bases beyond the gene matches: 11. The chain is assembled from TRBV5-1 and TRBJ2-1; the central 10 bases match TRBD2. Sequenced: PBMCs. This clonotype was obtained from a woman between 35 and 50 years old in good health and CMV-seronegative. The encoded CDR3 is CASSAPGTSVGNEQFF. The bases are TGCGCCAGCAGCGCACCCGGGACTAGCGTCGGGAATGAGCAGTTCTTC.